This T cell receptor (beta chain) was recovered during a study of blood T cell repertoires in COVID-19. Study summary: Whether acute or convalescent, the COVID-19 samples came from the United States, Italy and Spain.

Produced via immunoSEQ multiplex PCR; TCRdb's table is partial and in-frame only. The sample has over 150,000 clones; about 80% are singletons. V dropped 4 bases and J dropped 0; count of bases not matched to a gene: 3. CDR1 is SGHRS, CDR2 YFSETQ, per germline. The CDR3 is 14 residues long. The sequence came from a woman in her sixties or seventies who had recovered from COVID-19. The specimen was PBMCs or T cells enriched from blood (not recorded which). V is TRBV5-1 and J is TRBJ1-1; TRBD1 matches at 7 bases. CDR3 loop: CASSQGQLNTEAFF. The CDR3 DNA reads as TGCGCCAGCAGCCAGGGACAGCTGAACACTGAAGCTTTCTTT.